Listed below are T cell receptor beta chains from one sample, sequenced in a study of T cells in Graves' hyperthyroidism and ophthalmopathy. TCRdb re-called the multiplex PCR reads with MiXCR, one entry per CDR3 protein. The sample yields 470,000 or so distinct CDR3 sequences, 20% seen once. The source material was blood. Receptors originate from a man between 18 and 35 years old with Graves' hyperthyroidism. CDR3s leave out the opening cysteine and the closing phenylalanine or tryptophan. D genes are given only for firm matches. Some rows mark clone size as missing; the rest say once, few, many or name a class of expanded clone.

>TRBD2|TRBJ2-5|12|many|TRBV12-3/TRBV12-4
ASSPSGLGETQY
>TRBD1|TRBJ2-7|13|many|TRBV9
ASSVGQGDSYEQY
>TRBD2|TRBJ2-5|14|NA|TRBV5-1
ASSFGSGGPQETQD
>NA|TRBJ1-1|14|many|TRBV13
ASSLGPQVLNTEAF
>NA|TRBJ2-5|12|NA|TRBV2
ASSGEGGQETQY
>NA|TRBJ2-2|12|few|TRBV6-5
ASRTHSPPGELF
>NA|TRBJ1-5|12|NA|TRBV20-1
SAGGRKSYQPQH
>TRBD2|TRBJ2-5|10|NA|TRBV12-3/TRBV12-4
ASSPGLAGPY
>NA|TRBJ2-6|13|many|TRBV11-1
ASSLYNSGANVLT
>TRBD1|TRBJ1-5|13|many|TRBV6-1
ASSQGQFSNQPQH
>TRBD1|TRBJ1-1|14|few|TRBV5-1
ASSFGTGGLGTEAF
>NA|TRBJ1-5|14|NA|TRBV6-1
ASRLRTWDSNQPQH
>TRBD1|TRBJ1-5|13|NA|TRBV28
ASRPTTGVYQPQH
>TRBD1|TRBJ2-2|14|NA|TRBV28
ASSFPQGAKTGELF
>NA|TRBJ1-1|12|many|TRBV6-5
ASTGTRENTEAF
>NA|TRBJ2-7|11|many|TRBV28
ASRDKSSYEQY
>TRBD1|TRBJ1-2|12|many|TRBV29-1
SVEDQTGDRGYT
>TRBD1|TRBJ1-3|13|few|TRBV3-1
ASSPRDRGGNTIY
>NA|TRBJ1-1|9|NA|TRBV20-1
SWVWRTEAF
>TRBD2|TRBJ2-2|12|NA|TRBV19
ASSGRGNTGELF
>TRBD2|TRBJ2-7|11|many|TRBV28
ASSFPGGSEQY
>NA|TRBJ1-5|11|many|TRBV12-3/TRBV12-4
ASSLRGNQPQH
>NA|TRBJ2-4|14|many|TRBV7-2
ASSLGSSLAKNIQY
>NA|TRBJ2-7|14|once|TRBV6-5
ASSYSMTVGTYEQY
>NA|TRBJ2-7|12|many|TRBV11-2
ASSGRTRTYEQY
>NA|TRBJ2-7|12|many|TRBV19
ASSAGEAGYEQY
>NA|TRBJ2-2|11|many|TRBV19
ASMGPGPGELF
>TRBD1|TRBJ1-2|12|many|TRBV24-1
ATSKDRGRSGYT